This note documents a single TCR beta chain sequence. This entry belongs to a study of blood T cell repertoires in COVID-19. About the research overall: The United States, Italy and Spain supplied acute and convalescent COVID-19 samples. T cells, B-cell-depleted T cells, or PBMCs provided the cDNA or gDNA that served as material.

Looked up from germline, CDR1 is MDHEN and CDR2 is SYDVKM. Trimming removed 5 bases from V and 0 bases from J, with 16 bases in between. The CDR3 is made up of 17 amino acids. Sequencing was performed with immunoSEQ multiplex PCR; in TCRdb, only in-frame clones are kept and a portion is missing. In the table there are 200,000 to 250,000 clones, around 81% of which are singletons. The sequencing sample was made of PBMCs or T cells enriched from blood (not recorded which). The chain combines TRBV28 with TRBJ1-4; D might be TRBD1 (6 bases). The receptor comes from a woman aged 40-49 years with acute COVID-19. CDR3 region: CASSPPGRGSTNEKLFF. CDR3 DNA sequence: TGTGCCAGCAGTCCACCCGGCAGGGGATCAACTAATGAAAAACTGTTTTTT.